Following are 3 T cell receptor beta chains from one sample sequenced in a study of shared clonotypes between healthy human individuals. Using immunoSEQ multiplex PCR, the repertoire was profiled, and TCRdb retains in-frame clones only, with some absent. The sample carries 2 million to 2.5 million clones, roughly 92% recorded once. Material: naive CD4+ T cells from PBMCs. Documented subset: CD45RA+ positively selected. These receptors originate from a man younger than 30 in good health. Some clones in this sample may be carry-over from other donors' samples.

The V and J genes are TRBV11-2 and TRBJ2-7; a weak D match, TRBD1 (5 bases). V gave up 1 base and J gave up 0 bases, with 19 bases separating them. From germline, CDR1 is SGHAT and CDR2 FQNNGV. This CDR3 has 18 amino acids. The CDR3 loop reads CASSLAISRQLFSYEQYF. The CDR3 DNA sequence: TGTGCCAGCAGCTTAGCTATTTCTCGACAGCTCTTCTCCTACGAGCAGTACTTC.

The CDR3 region is CASSDTRRPSYEQYF. DNA for the CDR3: TGTGCCAGCAGCGATACACGGAGACCTTCCTACGAGCAGTACTTC. The rearrangement joins TRBV5-4 to TRBJ2-7, with D hard to call. CDR3 length equals 15 residues. Germline loops: CDR1 SGHNT, CDR2 YYREEE (reference sequence). Trimming cost V 4 bases and J 1 base, with 15 bases left between them.

This clone has only a few counts. The sample contains more than one DNA sequence encoding this CDR3. This chain uses TRBV5-1 with TRBJ2-7, with D tentatively TRBD1 (6 bases). The V end lost 1 base, the J end lost 0 bases, and 8 bases lay between the germline ends. This CDR3 comprises 14 residues. CDR1 is SGHRS and CDR2 is YFSETQ in the germline V gene. The CDR3 bases are TGCGCCAGCAGCTTGACAGGGATCTCCTACGAGCAGTACTTC. This encodes CASSLTGISYEQYF.